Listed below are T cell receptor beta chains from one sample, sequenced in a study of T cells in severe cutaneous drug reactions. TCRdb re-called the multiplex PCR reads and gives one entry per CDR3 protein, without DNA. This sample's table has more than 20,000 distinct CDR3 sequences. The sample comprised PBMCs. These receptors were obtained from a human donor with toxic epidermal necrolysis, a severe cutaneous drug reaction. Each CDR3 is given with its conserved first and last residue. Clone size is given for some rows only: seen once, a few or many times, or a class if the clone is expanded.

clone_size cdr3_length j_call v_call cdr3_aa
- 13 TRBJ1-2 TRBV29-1 CSVAGGGGYGYTF
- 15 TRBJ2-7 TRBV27 CASSLKASTNYEQYF
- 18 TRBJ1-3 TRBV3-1 CASTRGTLAHTSGNTIYF
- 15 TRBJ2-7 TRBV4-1 CASSQGKDNSYEQYF
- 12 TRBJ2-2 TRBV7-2 CASSLGAGELFF
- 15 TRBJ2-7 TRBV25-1 CASSEGLGHSYEQYF
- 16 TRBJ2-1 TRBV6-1 CASSARDRGLHNEQFF
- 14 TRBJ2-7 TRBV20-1 CSARTGHGSYEQYF
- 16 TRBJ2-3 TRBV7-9 CASSSTSGREADTQYF
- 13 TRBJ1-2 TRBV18 CASSAGQTSGYTF
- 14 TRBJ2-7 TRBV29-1 CSVETSGRVYEQYF
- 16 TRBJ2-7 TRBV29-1 CSVGGSGQGRLYEQYF
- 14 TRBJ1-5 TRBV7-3 CASSLNGGNQPQHF
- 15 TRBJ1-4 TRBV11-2 CASSSEAGGNEKLFF
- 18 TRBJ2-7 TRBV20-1 CSARAIPGLEAKGYEQYF
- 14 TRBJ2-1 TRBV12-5 CASASGHSYNEQFF
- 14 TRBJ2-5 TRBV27 CASSLGTSGETQYF
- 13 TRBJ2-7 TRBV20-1 CSARITARYEQYF
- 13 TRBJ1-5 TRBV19 CASQRQGRQPQHF
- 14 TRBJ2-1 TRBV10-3 CAISDGGSYNEQFF
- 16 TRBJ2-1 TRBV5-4 CASSRTSGITYNEQFF
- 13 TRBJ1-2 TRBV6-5 CASRGQGARGYTF
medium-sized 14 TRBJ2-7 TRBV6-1 CASRRPGSSYEQYF
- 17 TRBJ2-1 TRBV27 CASSLSLVRTTYNEQFF
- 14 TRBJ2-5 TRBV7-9 CASSLDRDQETQYF
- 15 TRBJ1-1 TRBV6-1 CASYLGDRMNTEAFF